This TCR beta chain was identified in a study of graft-versus-host responses after intestinal transplantation. Study overall: Anti-thymocyte globulin induction preceded about three years of tacrolimus and steroid maintenance in all recipients. Findings and caveats of the study: The study found high graft-versus-host to host-versus-graft clonal ratios in allografts of patients with graft-donor T cell macrochimerism.

To release intraepithelial and lamina propria lymphocytes, the graft tissue was processed. Concerning this clone itself: What it recognizes is unknown.

TCRdb's table, derived via immunoSEQ multiplex PCR, lists solely in-frame clones and lacks some. The repertoire holds about 18,000 clones, with around 83% as singletons. This CDR3 is 15 amino acids long. The V end was cut by 9 bases, the J end by 0 bases, with 17 bases between. The germline V gene encodes CDR1 MNHNS and CDR2 SASEGT. The input for sequencing was ileum tissue, taken about 19 months after intestinal transplantation. The clonotype originates from a human patient who received an intestinal transplant, so some T cells may come from the graft donor. The rearrangement links TRBV6-1 to TRBJ1-1, with D perhaps TRBD1 (5 bases). The DNA of the CDR3 is TGTGCCAGTGGAGGAGACAGTTTATTGAACACTGAAGCTTTCTTT. It encodes CASGGDSLLNTEAFF.